The text below deals with one T cell receptor beta chain. The antigen remains unidentified. Profiling of TCR beta VDJ combinations and CDR3 sequences used genomic DNA as template. TCRdb re-called the reads through MiXCR, storing one row per CDR3 protein. Among around 150,000 distinct CDR3 sequences listed, roughly 45% were seen once. The sample belongs to a study of CD8+CD57+ T cells in acquired aplastic anemia. Study background: When averaged, DNA from sorted CD4+ and CD8+ cells came to 3.2 ug. Researchers reported that healthy donors averaged roughly 11 million reads for CD4+ cells.

Germline assignment: CDR1 MGHDK and CDR2 SYGVNS. This CDR3 is built from 13 residues. V was cut by 0 bases and J by 7 bases, with 9 bases left in between. Study-wide points: Between the patient and control groups, CD8+ Simpson's diversity did not differ significantly. Overlap between patients and controls comprised some 31 CD8+ CDR3 sequences.

The TCR comes from a human donor in good health. The chain has TRBV25-1 and TRBJ1-1; D gene unclear. The sequencing input was sorted CD4+, CD8+, or CD8+CD57+ T cells (not recorded which) from PBMCs. CDR3 residues: CASSEYSRFEAFF. The CDR3 DNA reads as TGTGCCAGCAGTGAATATTCTCGGTTTGAAGCTTTCTTT.